Following are 31 T cell receptor beta chains from one sample sequenced in a study of control samples from healthy donors and cancer patients. Method: immunoSEQ multiplex PCR; TCRdb's copy keeps in-frame clones and lacks some. Altogether 120,000 or so clones are present, approximately 94% being singletons, with the ten largest covering 3.6%. The sample comprised blood. These receptors all come from a man aged 25-45 years in good health.

The chain recombines TRBV6-5 with TRBJ1-6; 8 bases line up with TRBD1. The ends lost 0 bases at V and 10 bases at J; junction bases unmatched: 5. The CDR3 has 15 residues. CDR1 and CDR2 (germline): MNHEY, SVGAGI. CDR3 protein: CASSYSDRVGSPLHF. DNA of the CDR3: TGTGCCAGCAGTTACTCGGACAGGGTAGGGTCACCCCTCCACTTT.

The rearrangement joins TRBV6-5 to TRBJ1-3; unclear D gene. Germline V gene sequence: CDR1 MNHEY, CDR2 SVGAGI. Trimming cost V 5 bases and J 0 bases, with 11 bases left between them. The length of the CDR3 is 15 residues. This CDR3 reads CASSPGSPSGNTIYF. CDR3 sequence (DNA): TGTGCCAGCAGTCCCGGCTCGCCCTCTGGAAACACCATATATTTT.

The V gene is TRBV6-1, the J gene TRBJ2-7, with 8 bases matching TRBD1. Germline V lookup: CDR1 MNHNS, CDR2 SASEGT. Unmatched junction bases numbered 6, after V lost 3 bases and J lost 2 bases. This CDR3 has 15 residues. The CDR3 reads CASSERTGITYEQYF. Written as DNA, the CDR3 is TGTGCCAGCAGTGAGCGGACAGGGATTACCTACGAGCAGTACTTC.

V is TRBV19 and J is TRBJ2-5; 10 bases are shared with TRBD2. V dropped 5 bases and J dropped 4; count of bases not matched to a gene: 16. Germline V gene data show CDR1 as LNHDA and CDR2 as SQIVND (reference sequence). The CDR3 runs 18 residues. The CDR3 nucleotides are TGTGCCAGTAGTCGAGGGGGACTAGCGAATTCCTGGACAGAGACCCAGTACTTC. Amino acid sequence: CASSRGGLANSWTETQYF.

Remarks on this clone: Other nucleotide sequences from this sample produce the same CDR3. The rearrangement joins TRBV5-1 to TRBJ2-5; D unresolved. V dropped 4 bases and J dropped 4 bases, with 11 bases sitting between them. Germline V gene lookup returns CDR1 SGHRS and CDR2 YFSETQ. The CDR3 consists of 13 residues. CDR3 loop: CASSLSPGETQYF. CDR3 coding DNA: TGCGCCAGCAGCCTGTCCCCGGGAGAGACCCAGTACTTC.

The V gene is TRBV5-6, the J gene TRBJ2-5; D not resolved. Germline CDR1 SGHDT, CDR2 YYEEEE. CDR3 length equals 17 residues. Trimming shortened V by 4 bases and J by 0 bases, and 19 bases separated the two germline ends. The chain's CDR3 is CASSRRRSLRNQETQYF. The CDR3, as DNA: TGTGCCAGCAGCCGACGGCGGAGTCTAAGAAACCAAGAGACCCAGTACTTC. The full variable domain, in which reference TRBV5-6 and TRBJ2-5 provide the parts outside the CDR3, is DAGVTQSPTHLIKTRGQQVTLRCSPKSGHDTVSWYQQALGQGPQFIFQYYEEEERQRGNFPDRFSGHQFPNYSSELNVNALLLGDSALYLCASSRRRSLRNQETQYFGPGTRLLVL.

DNA of the CDR3: TGCGCCAGCAGCTTGCCGAACACTGAAGCTTTCTTT. Amino acids: CASSLPNTEAFF. J is TRBJ1-1 and V is TRBV5-1, with D hard to call. CDR1 SGHRS and CDR2 YFSETQ come from the germline V gene. The CDR3 is 12 residues long. V lost 1 base and J 1 base, leaving 2 bases between the germline ends.

V is TRBV9 and J is TRBJ1-1, with TRBD1 as a possible D gene (6 bases). The CDR3 is made up of 14 amino acids. V lost 4 bases to trimming and J lost 0 bases, with 10 bases between them. CDR1 and CDR2 from the germline V gene are SGDLS and YYNGEE. For the CDR3, the DNA is TGTGCCAGCAGCACAGGGCCCGTGAACACTGAAGCTTTCTTT. Amino acids: CASSTGPVNTEAFF.

This clone was found once. This rearrangement joins TRBV18 to TRBJ1-4, with D unclear. CDR1 KGHSH and CDR2 LQKENI come from the germline V gene. Trimming took 7 bases from V and 5 from J, leaving 11 bases between them. CDR3 size: 13 residues. The DNA of the CDR3 is TGTGCCAGCTTGCGAAGTCCCAATGAAAAACTGTTTTTT. The encoded protein is CASLRSPNEKLFF.

The chain combines TRBV9 with TRBJ2-3; possibly TRBD2 for D (6 bases). V lost 2 bases and J 2 bases, leaving 12 bases between the germline ends. The germline V gene encodes CDR1 SGDLS and CDR2 YYNGEE. The CDR3 contains 15 residues. CDR3 region: CASSVGGAVTDTQYF. CDR3 DNA sequence: TGTGCCAGCAGCGTCGGCGGGGCGGTCACAGATACGCAGTATTTT.

This sequence joins TRBV5-1 and TRBJ2-7, with 11 bases lining up with TRBD2. V trimming: 4 bases; J trimming: 2 bases; junction bases outside the gene matches: 2. This CDR3 has 14 amino acids. Germline V gene lookup returns CDR1 SGHRS and CDR2 YFSETQ. CDR3 amino acids: CASSGLAGTYEQYF. CDR3 in DNA: TGCGCCAGCAGCGGACTAGCGGGTACCTACGAGCAGTACTTC.

For the CDR3, the DNA is TGTGCCAGCAAGGACCTCGGGGGACTAGCGGGGGGCCTTGGGTACCAAGAGACCCAGTACTTC. Protein product: CASKDLGGLAGGLGYQETQYF. The gene calls are TRBV7-8 and TRBJ2-5; 15 nucleotides agree with TRBD2. CDR1 is SGHVS and CDR2 is FQNEAQ in the germline V gene. The CDR3 consists of 21 residues. After removal of 7 bases from V and 0 bases from J, the junction contained 18 bases not matched to a gene.

This chain uses TRBV7-9 with TRBJ1-1; D possibly corresponds to TRBD1 (5 bases). The CDR3 extends over 12 amino acids. Trimming took 4 bases from V and 6 from J, leaving 9 bases between them. The germline V gene has CDR1 SEHNR and CDR2 FQNEAQ (reference sequence). DNA of the CDR3: TGTGCCAGCAGCTCGGGGACCCCTGAAGCTTTCTTT. Translation gives CASSSGTPEAFF.

CDR3 amino acids: CASSPPRAGPSTDTQYF. CDR3 nucleotide sequence: TGTGCCAGCTCACCACCACGTGCCGGGCCTAGCACAGATACGCAGTATTTT. This rearrangement joins TRBV18 to TRBJ2-3, with D unresolved. Trimming pared 0 bases from V and 0 bases from J, leaving 13 bases between. The CDR3 runs 17 residues. Germline V CDR1 and CDR2: KGHSH, LQKENI. The full variable domain, its missing parts supplied by reference TRBV18 and TRBJ2-3, is NAGVMQNPRHLVRRRGQEARLRCSPMKGHSHVYWYRQLPEEGLKFMVYLQKENIIDESGMPKERFSAEFPKEGPSILRIQQVVRGDSAAYFCASSPPRAGPSTDTQYFGPGTRLTVL.

The chain recombines TRBV29-1 with TRBJ1-1; TRBD1 matches at 7 bases. Germline V gene sequence: CDR1 SQVTM, CDR2 ANQGSEA. J gave up 1 base and V 7 bases, and 0 bases lay outside the gene matches. The CDR3 extends over 11 amino acids. This CDR3 reads CSGDRNTEAFF. Written as DNA, the CDR3 is TGCAGCGGGGACAGGAACACTGAAGCTTTCTTT.

Here the CDR3 reads CASSGEAVMNTEAFF. CDR3 nucleotide sequence: TGTGCCAGCAGCGGAGAGGCAGTGATGAACACTGAAGCTTTCTTT. The chain links TRBV7-6 to TRBJ1-1; D not certain. Germline V gene data show CDR1 as SGHVS and CDR2 as FNYEAQ. Trimming took 5 bases from V and 0 from J, leaving 13 bases between them. This CDR3 has 15 amino acids. The entire variable domain, with the rest obtained from reference TRBV7-6 and TRBJ1-1, is as follows: GAGVSQSPRYKVTKRGQDVALRCDPISGHVSLYWYRQALGQGPEFLTYFNYEAQQDKSGLPNDRFSAERPEGSISTLTIQRTEQRDSAMYRCASSGEAVMNTEAFFGQGTRLTVV.

This chain joins TRBV27 and TRBJ1-2, with 8 bases lining up with TRBD1. This CDR3 contains 14 residues. J was trimmed by 7 bases and V by 6 bases; bases with no gene match: 10. Germline loops: CDR1 MNHEY, CDR2 SMNVEV (reference sequence). CDR3 nucleotides: TGTGCCAGCAGGAGGACAGGGAAAGCCGGTGGCTACACCTTC. As protein: CASRRTGKAGGYTF.

Here the CDR3 reads CASSDGYGYTF. The CDR3 DNA reads as TGTGCCAGCAGTGACGGCTATGGCTACACCTTC. The genes are TRBV2 and TRBJ1-2; D is uncertain. V dropped 3 bases and J dropped 4 bases, with 3 bases sitting between them. The CDR3 loop spans 11 amino acids. Germline V gives CDR1 SNHLY, CDR2 FYNNEI.

The J gene is TRBJ1-5, the V gene TRBV4-3, with D maybe TRBD1 (6 bases). The V and J ends lost 1 base and 4 bases respectively, with 14 bases between them. Per the germline V gene, CDR1 is LGHNA and CDR2 is YSLEER. This CDR3 has 16 residues. The CDR3 region is CASSQVWRTENQPQHF. CDR3 DNA: TGCGCCAGCAGCCAAGTGTGGAGGACAGAGAATCAGCCCCAGCATTTT.

The V and J genes are TRBV30 and TRBJ2-5, with TRBD2 matching 8 bases. Trimming cost V 0 bases and J 5 bases; bases outside gene matches: 2. The CDR3 sequence is 13 residues long. Germline V gives CDR1 GTSNPN, CDR2 SVGIG (reference sequence). The CDR3 bases are TGTGCCTGGAGTGTACGGGAGGGGGAGACCCAGTACTTC. It encodes CAWSVREGETQYF.

The genes are TRBV4-3 and TRBJ1-2; D ambiguous. The CDR3 spans 14 residues. Trimming shortened V by 4 bases and J by 3 bases, and 12 bases separated the two germline ends. Germline CDR1 and CDR2: LGHNA and YSLEER. This chain's CDR3 is CASSRHSGDYGYTF. For the CDR3, the DNA is TGCGCCAGCAGCCGACACAGTGGGGACTATGGCTACACCTTC.

This clone was seen once. The rearrangement uses TRBV25-1 and TRBJ1-4, with 10 bases aligning to TRBD1. The CDR3 is made up of 15 amino acids. V was clipped by 6 bases and J by 6 bases; unmatched bases: 7. Germline V lookup: CDR1 MGHDK, CDR2 SYGVNS. CDR3 DNA: TGTGCCAGCAGACTTTCAGGACAGGGGGATGAAAAACTGTTTTTT. Translation: CASRLSGQGDEKLFF.

This clone appeared a single time. The chain recombines TRBV5-1 with TRBJ2-3, with a possible D match to TRBD2 (6 bases). Germline loops: CDR1 SGHRS, CDR2 YFSETQ. The CDR3 covers 13 residues. The V end was cut by 4 bases, the J end by 6 bases, with 12 bases between. CDR3 DNA sequence: TGCGCCAGCAGCCAGGAGGGTTTGGATACGCAGTATTTT. Its protein is CASSQEGLDTQYF.

This clone was counted once. This sequence joins TRBV28 and TRBJ2-7; D not certain. This CDR3 contains 13 residues. V dropped 4 bases and J dropped 7 bases, with 14 bases sitting between them. Per the germline V gene, CDR1 is MDHEN and CDR2 is SYDVKM. This CDR3 reads CASSSHLRLEQYF. The CDR3 DNA reads as TGTGCCAGCAGTTCTCACCTTCGTCTTGAGCAGTACTTC.

The genes are TRBV18 and TRBJ1-2; 7 bases align to TRBD1. V was clipped by 3 bases and J by 0 bases; unmatched bases: 10. This CDR3 has 17 amino acids. CDR1 is KGHSH, CDR2 LQKENI, per germline. CDR3: CASSPQADRRANYGYTF. CDR3 bases: TGTGCCAGCTCACCGCAGGCGGACAGGAGAGCTAACTATGGCTACACCTTC.

V is TRBV28 and J is TRBJ2-7; D perhaps matches TRBD1 (5 bases). Germline CDR1 MDHEN, CDR2 SYDVKM. The ends were cut back, 6 bases at V and 2 bases at J, with 23 bases in the middle. This CDR3 comprises 17 residues. The CDR3 DNA reads TGTGCCAGCAGCCCGGTTCGACAGCCCACCTGGGCCTACGAGCAGTACTTC. This codes for CASSPVRQPTWAYEQYF.

This chain joins TRBV12-5 and TRBJ1-2, with D uncertain. CDR3 length: 17 amino acids. V was pared by 0 bases and J by 4 bases, with 18 bases between. Per the germline V gene, CDR1 is LGHNT and CDR2 is FRNRAP. The CDR3 DNA reads as TGTGCTAGTGGTTTGGTAATTTGGCGATTCAAACCCTATGGCTACACCTTC. As protein: CASGLVIWRFKPYGYTF.

The count of this clone is one. The V and J genes are TRBV12-5 and TRBJ1-1; 10 nucleotides agree with TRBD1. This CDR3 comprises 13 residues. Losses at the gene ends were 6 bases for V and 11 bases for J; bases not matched to a gene: 9. CDR1 is LGHNT and CDR2 is FRNRAP in the germline V gene. The CDR3 is CASGKTGGRGAFF. The CDR3 coding sequence is TGTGCTAGTGGGAAGACAGGGGGCCGAGGGGCTTTCTTT. Drawing the rest from reference TRBV12-5 and TRBJ1-1, the complete variable domain is DARVTQTPRHKVTEMGQEVTMRCQPILGHNTVFWYRQTMMQGLELLAYFRNRAPLDDSGMPKDRFSAEMPDATLATLKIQPSEPRDSAVYFCASGKTGGRGAFFGQGTRLTVV.

This chain connects TRBV18 to TRBJ1-3; D is ambiguous. Germline loops: CDR1 KGHSH, CDR2 LQKENI. This CDR3 comprises 17 residues. Trimming took 1 base from V and 0 from J, leaving 13 bases between them. In nucleotides, the CDR3 is TGTGCCAGCTCACCACAGATAGGCGGGGACTCTGGAAACACCATATATTTT. This codes for CASSPQIGGDSGNTIYF.

The V gene is TRBV28, the J gene TRBJ1-4; no clear D. V was pared by 5 bases and J by 8 bases, with 21 bases between. This CDR3 is 16 amino acids long. Germline lookup yields CDR1 MDHEN and CDR2 SYDVKM. The CDR3 reads CASSGPVFLKQEKLFF. CDR3 DNA: TGTGCCAGCAGTGGGCCCGTTTTCCTCAAACAGGAAAAACTGTTTTTT.

CDR3 loop: CASSLAAGVNYGYTF. The CDR3 DNA sequence: TGTGCCAGCAGCTTAGCAGCGGGTGTTAACTATGGCTACACCTTC. J is TRBJ1-2 and V is TRBV7-9; D is undetermined. Per germline, CDR1 SEHNR and CDR2 FQNEAQ (reference sequence). V was shortened by 0 bases and J by 1 base, with 9 bases between the two germline ends. This CDR3 spans 15 amino acids.